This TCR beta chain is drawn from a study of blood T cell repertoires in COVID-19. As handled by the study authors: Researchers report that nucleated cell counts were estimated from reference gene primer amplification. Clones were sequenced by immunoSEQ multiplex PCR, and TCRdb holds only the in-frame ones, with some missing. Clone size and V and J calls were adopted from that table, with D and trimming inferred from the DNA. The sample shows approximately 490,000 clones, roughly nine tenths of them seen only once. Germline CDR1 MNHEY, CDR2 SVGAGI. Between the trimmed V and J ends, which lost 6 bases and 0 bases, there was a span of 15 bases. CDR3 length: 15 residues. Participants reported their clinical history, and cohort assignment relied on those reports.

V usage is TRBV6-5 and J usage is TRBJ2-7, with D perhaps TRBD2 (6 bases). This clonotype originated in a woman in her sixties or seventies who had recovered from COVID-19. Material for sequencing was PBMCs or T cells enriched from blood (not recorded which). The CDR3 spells CASRRRATPSYEQYF. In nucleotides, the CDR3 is TGTGCCAGCAGGAGGAGGGCTACCCCCTCCTACGAGCAGTACTTC.